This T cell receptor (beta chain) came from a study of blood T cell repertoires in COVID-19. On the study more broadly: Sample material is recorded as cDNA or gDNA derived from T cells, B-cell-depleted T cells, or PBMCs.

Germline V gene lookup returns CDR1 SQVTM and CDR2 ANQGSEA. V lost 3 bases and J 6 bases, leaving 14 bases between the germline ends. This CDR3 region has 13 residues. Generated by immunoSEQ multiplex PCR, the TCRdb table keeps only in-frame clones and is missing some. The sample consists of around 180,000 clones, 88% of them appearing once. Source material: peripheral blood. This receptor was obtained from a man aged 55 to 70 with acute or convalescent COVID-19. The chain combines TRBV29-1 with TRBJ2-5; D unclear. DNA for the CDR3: TGCAGCGTTGACAACCTACATGGGCAGACCCAGTACTTC. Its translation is CSVDNLHGQTQYF.